The source of this T cell receptor (beta chain) is a study of T cell repertoires in cytomegalovirus infection. Overall study context: Public TCR beta signature analysis indicated the presence of both CMV infection and matching HLA type.

Each CDR3 protein is one row after TCRdb ran MiXCR on the reads. This repertoire shows 450,000 to 600,000 distinct CDR3 sequences, about two fifths found once; its top ten account for around 45%. Study-level findings and limits: Carriers of CMV and the relevant HLA type were discriminated by public TCR beta frequency. The ex vivo response was dominated by HLA-C-restricted CMV-specific TCR beta clonotypes.

This CDR3 has 16 amino acids. Germline loops: CDR1 SEHNR, CDR2 FQNEAQ (reference sequence). V shed 1 base and J 8 bases; nucleotides not matched to a gene: 9. Note on this clonotype: Its specificity is not known.

The specimen was cultured PBMCs, collected from culture after CMV antigen stimulation. This TCR came from a human donor in good health (CMV status not recorded). Some clones in this sample may be carry-over from other donors' samples. The rearrangement joins TRBV7-9 to TRBJ1-4, with 8 bases fitting TRBD1. The CDR3 bases are TGTGCCAGCAGCTTAGGACGACAGGGGACGCAAGAAAAACTGTTTTTT. This gives the protein CASSLGRQGTQEKLFF. Drawing the rest from reference TRBV7-9 and TRBJ1-4, the complete variable domain is DTGVSQNPRHKITKRGQNVTFRCDPISEHNRLYWYRQTLGQGPEFLTYFQNEAQLEKSRLLSDRFSAERPKGSFSTLEIQRTEQGDSAMYLCASSLGRQGTQEKLFFGSGTQLSVL.